This paragraph reports one T cell receptor beta chain. The antigen is unknown. The junction departs from the called germline gene at one end, perhaps through a read error. This sample is part of a study of graft-versus-host responses after intestinal transplantation. Overall study: In this cohort, recipients had multivisceral, liver-intestinal, or isolated intestinal transplants. Study-wide results and caveats: Allografts of patients with graft-donor T cell macrochimerism showed high graft-versus-host to host-versus-graft clone ratios.

The data were produced by immunoSEQ multiplex PCR, yet TCRdb's version contains in-frame clones alone and is incomplete. Among about 85,000 clones listed, about 91% were seen once. This CDR3 spans 19 amino acids. CDR1 is SNHLY, CDR2 FYNNEI, per germline. Sample: unstimulated CD8+ T cells sorted from spleen or lymph node cells, taken before transplant. This clonotype was obtained from a human donor who was the organ donor for an intestinal transplant. V usage is TRBV2 and J usage is TRBJ2-7; 10 nucleotides align to TRBD2. CDR3 coding DNA: TGTGCCATCAGTGACCCCCCCGGAACTAGCGGGGTCCGCTCCTACGAGCAGTACTTC. It encodes CAISDPPGTSGVRSYEQYF.